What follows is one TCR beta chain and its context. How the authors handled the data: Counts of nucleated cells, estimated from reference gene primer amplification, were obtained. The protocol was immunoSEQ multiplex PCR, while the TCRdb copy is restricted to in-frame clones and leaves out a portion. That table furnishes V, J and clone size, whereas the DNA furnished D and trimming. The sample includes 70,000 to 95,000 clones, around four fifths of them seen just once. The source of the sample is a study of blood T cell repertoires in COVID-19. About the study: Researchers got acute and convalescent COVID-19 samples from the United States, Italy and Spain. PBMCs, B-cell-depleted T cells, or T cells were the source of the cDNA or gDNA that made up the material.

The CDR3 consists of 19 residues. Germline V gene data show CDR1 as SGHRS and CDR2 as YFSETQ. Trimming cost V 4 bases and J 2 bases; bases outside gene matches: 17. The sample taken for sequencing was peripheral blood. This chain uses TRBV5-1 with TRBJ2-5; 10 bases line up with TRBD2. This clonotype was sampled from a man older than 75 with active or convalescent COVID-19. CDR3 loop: CASSTGLAYARGTQETQYF. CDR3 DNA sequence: TGCGCCAGCAGCACGGGACTAGCGTATGCGCGGGGGACTCAAGAGACCCAGTACTTC. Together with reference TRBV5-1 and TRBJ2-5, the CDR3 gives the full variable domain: KAGVTQTPRYLIKTRGQQVTLSCSPISGHRSVSWYQQTPGQGLQFLFEYFSETQRNKGNFPGRFSGRQFSNSRSEMNVSTLELGDSALYLCASSTGLAYARGTQETQYFGPGTRLLVL.